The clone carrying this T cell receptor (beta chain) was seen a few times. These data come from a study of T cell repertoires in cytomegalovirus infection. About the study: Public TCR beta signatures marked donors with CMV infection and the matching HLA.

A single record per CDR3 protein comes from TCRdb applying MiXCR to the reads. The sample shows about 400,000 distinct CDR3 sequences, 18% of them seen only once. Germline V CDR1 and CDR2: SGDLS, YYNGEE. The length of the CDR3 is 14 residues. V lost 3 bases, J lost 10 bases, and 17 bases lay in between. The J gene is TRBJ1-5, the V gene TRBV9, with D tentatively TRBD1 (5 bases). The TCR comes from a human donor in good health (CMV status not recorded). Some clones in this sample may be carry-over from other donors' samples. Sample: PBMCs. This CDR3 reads CASSGGTGSVPQHF. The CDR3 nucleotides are TGTGCCAGCAGCGGAGGTACAGGCTCGGTACCCCAGCATTTT.